These 29 T cell receptor beta chains came from one sample sequenced in a study of blood T cell repertoires in COVID-19. Assay used: immunoSEQ multiplex PCR; TCRdb lists only in-frame clones, some missing. The sample yields about 100,000 clones, roughly 80% seen once. Sequences were obtained from peripheral blood. All receptors come from a man aged 50 to 59 with active or convalescent COVID-19.

The genes are TRBV24-1 and TRBJ2-2; 8 bases match TRBD1. Germline loops: CDR1 KGHDR, CDR2 SFDVKD. This CDR3 has 15 residues. V gave up 5 bases and J gave up 5 bases; unmatched junction bases: 6. The DNA of the CDR3 is TGTGCCACCAGTGCCCAGGGGGCAGTAACCGGGGAGCTGTTTTTT. Residues: CATSAQGAVTGELFF.

The chain carries TRBV6-2 or TRBV6-3 and TRBJ1-6, with D possibly being TRBD1 (5 bases). CDR3 length: 17 residues. Germline V gene sequence: CDR1 MNHEY, CDR2 SVGEGT. Deletions cut 5 bases from V and 0 bases from J, with 14 bases between. The CDR3 nucleotides are TGTGCCAGCAGTCGCAGGACCGACAGCTCCTATAATTCACCCCTCCACTTT. Protein: CASSRRTDSSYNSPLHF.

This clone is labeled as medium-sized. The chain is built from TRBV7-2 and TRBJ2-3, with D possibly TRBD2 on 6 matching bases. V shed 0 bases and J shed 2 bases, with 9 bases lying between them. CDR1 is SGHTA and CDR2 is FQGNSA in the germline V gene. The length of the CDR3 is 15 residues. The CDR3 sequence is CASSLAGLYTDTQYF. The CDR3 nucleotides are TGTGCCAGCAGCTTAGCGGGACTTTACACAGATACGCAGTATTTT.

This rearrangement joins TRBV3-1 (or the pseudogene TRBV3-2) to TRBJ2-1; the D gene is possibly TRBD1 (6 bases). V gave up 8 bases and J gave up 10 bases, with 18 bases separating them. The germline CDR1 and CDR2 sequences are LGHDT and YNNKEL (reference sequence). CDR3 length: 13 amino acids. For the CDR3, the DNA is TGTGCCAGCGGAGTCGGTCAAGGGGGAGAGCAGTTCTTC. Translating gives CASGVGQGGEQFF.

The V and J genes are TRBV5-8 and TRBJ2-1; D is ambiguous. The germline V gene has CDR1 SGHTS and CDR2 YDEGEE. V lost 8 bases, J lost 13 bases, and 19 bases lay in between. This CDR3 comprises 12 residues. CDR3 in amino acids: CASQLNGVNQFF. The DNA for the CDR3 is TGTGCCAGTCAATTGAACGGAGTCAACCAGTTCTTC.

The rearrangement links TRBV9 to TRBJ2-3; 7 nucleotides agree with TRBD1. The V gene's germline CDR1 is SGDLS and CDR2 YYNGEE. Unmatched junction bases numbered 11, after V lost 3 bases and J lost 4 bases. The CDR3 extends over 16 amino acids. The CDR3 coding sequence is TGTGCCAGCAGCGGCGAGACAGGGCTAGTAGCAGATACGCAGTATTTT. Protein product: CASSGETGLVADTQYF.

V is TRBV24-1 and J is TRBJ2-3; 11 positions agree with TRBD2. This CDR3 comprises 17 residues. Trimming took 3 bases from V and 2 from J; bases not matched to a gene: 6. Germline CDR1 KGHDR, CDR2 SFDVKD. CDR3 sequence (DNA): TGTGCCACCAGTGATAACGTAGCGGGAGGGCACACAGATACGCAGTATTTT. Amino acids: CATSDNVAGGHTDTQYF.

This chain uses TRBV19 with TRBJ2-3, with a possible D match to TRBD2 (5 bases). CDR3 size: 15 residues. V dropped 3 bases and J dropped 5 bases, with 15 bases sitting between them. Germline values: CDR1 LNHDA, CDR2 SQIVND (reference sequence). CDR3 region: CASSISSSVEDTQYF. DNA for the CDR3: TGTGCCAGTAGTATCTCTAGCTCCGTGGAAGATACGCAGTATTTT. Full variable domain (rest looked up from reference TRBV19 and TRBJ2-3): DGGITQSPKYLFRKEGQNVTLSCEQNLNHDAMYWYRQDPGQGLRLIYYSQIVNDFQKGDIAEGYSVSREKKESFPLTVTSAQKNPTAFYLCASSISSSVEDTQYFGPGTRLTVL.

The rearrangement joins TRBV7-8 to TRBJ1-5; D is uncertain. Trimming removed 1 base at V and 8 bases at J, with 6 bases between. This CDR3 has 12 amino acids. Germline CDR1 SGHVS, CDR2 FQNEAQ. As DNA, the CDR3 is TGTGCCAGCAGCTTAGTTCTCGAGCCCCAGCATTTT. This encodes CASSLVLEPQHF. Full variable domain (remainder filled in from reference TRBV7-8 and TRBJ1-5): GAGVSQSPRYKVAKRGQDVALRCDPISGHVSLFWYQQALGQGPEFLTYFQNEAQLDKSGLPSDRFFAERPEGSVSTLKIQRTQQEDSAVYLCASSLVLEPQHFGDGTRLSIL.

This clone has a single count. V gene TRBV7-9 combines with J gene TRBJ2-7; 8 bases line up with TRBD1. The J segment lost 1 base and the V segment lost 4 bases, leaving 9 bases of the junction unmatched. The length of the CDR3 is 16 residues. Germline CDR1 reads SEHNR; CDR2 reads FQNEAQ (reference sequence). The CDR3 here is CASSSPDRAGSYEQYF. The CDR3 DNA reads TGTGCCAGCAGCTCCCCGGACAGGGCGGGTTCCTACGAGCAGTACTTC.

The chain combines TRBV2 with TRBJ1-2; D is perhaps TRBD1 (5 bases). Trimming left V 8 bases short and J 8 bases short, with 12 bases between. The CDR3 spans 11 residues. Germline-derived CDR1 and CDR2 are SNHLY and FYNNEI. CDR3 sequence: CASQGESGYTF. CDR3 coding DNA: TGTGCCAGCCAGGGTGAGAGCGGCTACACCTTC. The full variable domain, with the rest looked up from reference TRBV2 and TRBJ1-2, is EPEVTQTPSHQVTQMGQEVILRCVPISNHLYFYWYRQILGQKVEFLVSFYNNEISEKSEIFDDQFSVERPDGSNFTLKIRSTKLEDSAMYFCASQGESGYTFGSGTRLTVV.

The chain is built from TRBV15 and TRBJ2-5; D call uncertain. V was trimmed by 3 bases and J by 6 bases, leaving 14 bases between them. The CDR3 runs 14 residues. In germline, CDR1 is LNHNV, CDR2 YYDKDF (reference sequence). This chain's CDR3 is CATSRNRVPKTQYF. The CDR3 region has the DNA TGTGCCACCAGCAGGAATCGGGTACCGAAGACCCAGTACTTC.

The chain couples TRBV5-1 to TRBJ2-7; possibly TRBD2 for D (6 bases). This CDR3 contains 16 residues. Germline CDR1 reads SGHRS; CDR2 reads YFSETQ. V lost 0 bases to trimming and J lost 7 bases, with 20 bases between them. CDR3 sequence (DNA): TGCGCCAGCAGCTTGGCCCCCGCGGTCGGGACTGGGGAGCAGTACTTC. This translates into CASSLAPAVGTGEQYF.

This chain joins TRBV9 and TRBJ1-1; D gene ambiguous. The CDR3 is made up of 14 amino acids. V was trimmed by 3 bases and J by 2 bases, leaving 11 bases between them. Germline CDR1 is SGDLS and CDR2 is YYNGEE. CDR3 sequence reads: CASSASDPNTEAFF. In DNA form, the CDR3 reads TGTGCCAGCAGCGCCTCAGATCCAAACACTGAAGCTTTCTTT.

This clone was observed a handful of times. The chain combines TRBV6-2 or TRBV6-3 with TRBJ1-2; no clear D gene. Deletions cut 2 bases from V and 8 bases from J, with 15 bases between. The CDR3 runs 14 residues. Per the germline V gene, CDR1 is MNHEY and CDR2 is SVGEGT. CDR3 coding DNA: TGTGCCAGCAGTTACCGGGGAAAATTGCGAGGCTACACCTTC. It specifies CASSYRGKLRGYTF.

The chain is built from TRBV7-8 and TRBJ1-1; no clear D gene. The germline V and J ends were trimmed by 4 bases and 0 bases, with 6 bases remaining between them. The CDR3 has 13 amino acids. The germline V gene encodes CDR1 SGHVS and CDR2 FQNEAQ. The CDR3 coding sequence is TGTGCCAGCAGCTATCATCTGAACACTGAAGCTTTCTTT. It encodes CASSYHLNTEAFF.

The chain's CDR3 is CASSAPGLAGTGELFF. As DNA, the CDR3 is TGTGCCAGCAGCGCCCCGGGACTAGCGGGAACCGGGGAGCTGTTTTTT. This chain uses TRBV9 with TRBJ2-2; 13 bases map to TRBD2. Trimming took 3 bases from V and 5 from J; bases not matched to a gene: 4. CDR3 length equals 16 residues. CDR1 and CDR2 from the germline V gene are SGDLS and YYNGEE.

This clone appeared once. The V gene is TRBV27, the J gene TRBJ2-5; TRBD2 is a possible D gene (6 bases). This CDR3 contains 14 residues. Germline V gene sequence: CDR1 MNHEY, CDR2 SMNVEV (reference sequence). V was cut by 6 bases and J by 5 bases, with 16 bases left in between. CDR3 sequence (DNA): TGTGCCAGCAGCCGCGGGGAAAGGGTTGAGACCCAGTACTTC. Translated, it gives CASSRGERVETQYF.

The rearrangement joins TRBV7-9 to TRBJ2-5; D may be TRBD1 (6 bases). V was cut by 2 bases and J by 5 bases, with 12 bases left in between. This CDR3 has 14 residues. Germline CDR1 reads SEHNR; CDR2 reads FQNEAQ (reference sequence). CDR3 loop: CASSLSQGSETQYF. For the CDR3, the DNA is TGTGCCAGCAGCTTATCCCAGGGGTCGGAGACCCAGTACTTC.

This clone appeared a single time. The V gene is TRBV11-3, the J gene TRBJ2-1, with a possible D match to TRBD2 (5 bases). This CDR3 has 14 amino acids. Germline CDR1 is SGHNT and CDR2 is YENEEA. V gave up 6 bases and J gave up 0 bases, with 9 bases separating them. CDR3 residues: CASSLANSYNEQFF. The CDR3 coding sequence is TGTGCCAGCAGTCTAGCCAACTCCTACAATGAGCAGTTCTTC.

The V and J genes are TRBV28 and TRBJ2-3; TRBD1 aligns across 7 bases. V was clipped by 6 bases and J by 0 bases; unmatched bases: 6. Germline CDR1 reads MDHEN; CDR2 reads SYDVKM. This CDR3 has 15 residues. The CDR3 region has the DNA TGTGCCAGCAGCTTAACAGGGGTGAGCACAGATACGCAGTATTTT. It codes for CASSLTGVSTDTQYF.

The chain has TRBV5-1 and TRBJ2-3; TRBD1 matches 9 bases. This CDR3 is built from 16 residues. V dropped 2 bases and J dropped 3; count of bases not matched to a gene: 7. Germline CDR1 is SGHRS and CDR2 is YFSETQ. The CDR3 DNA is TGCGCCAGCAGCTTAAACCCTGGGACAGGGACAGATACGCAGTATTTT. Protein sequence: CASSLNPGTGTDTQYF.

This clone was recorded once. The V and J genes are TRBV27 and TRBJ1-5; D possibly corresponds to TRBD1 (6 bases). Trimming removed 3 bases at V and 5 bases at J, with 14 bases between. Germline CDR1 and CDR2: MNHEY and SMNVEV (reference sequence). This CDR3 is built from 15 residues. The CDR3 here is CASSLTRGGDQPQHF. The CDR3 coding sequence is TGTGCCAGCAGTTTGACCCGGGGGGGCGATCAGCCCCAGCATTTT.

This chain connects TRBV12-5 to TRBJ2-3; TRBD2 matches at 7 bases. Germline values: CDR1 LGHNT, CDR2 FRNRAP. The CDR3 is made up of 16 amino acids. Trimming removed 1 base from V and 2 bases from J; junction bases left unmatched: 6. In DNA, the CDR3 is TGTGCTAGTGGTTTGGGGTTAGCGGGCCTCACAGATACGCAGTATTTT. Its protein product is CASGLGLAGLTDTQYF.

The V and J genes are TRBV3-1 (or the pseudogene TRBV3-2) and TRBJ1-3; 7 nucleotides agree with TRBD1. The CDR3 is made up of 14 amino acids. CDR1 is LGHDT, CDR2 YNNKEL, per germline (reference sequence). V was clipped by 5 bases and J by 0 bases; unmatched bases: 1. In DNA, the CDR3 is TGTGCCAGCAGCGGGACAGACTCTGGAAACACCATATATTTT. It codes for CASSGTDSGNTIYF.

The chain links TRBV7-6 to TRBJ2-7; weak D call: TRBD1 (5 bases). The germline V and J ends were trimmed by 1 base and 1 base, with 8 bases remaining between them. The CDR3 spans 14 residues. Germline V lookup: CDR1 SGHVS, CDR2 FNYEAQ. The CDR3 nucleotides read TGTGCCAGCAGCTTAGATCCAGGGTCCTACGAGCAGTACTTC. This gives the protein CASSLDPGSYEQYF.

The rearrangement uses TRBV7-6 and TRBJ2-1, with 13 bases lining up with TRBD2. This CDR3 has 19 residues. Trimming took 3 bases from V and 0 from J; bases not matched to a gene: 8. Germline-derived CDR1 and CDR2 are SGHVS and FNYEAQ. The CDR3 coding sequence is TGTGCCAGCAGCTTCGGACTAGCGGGAGAAAGAGGCTCCTACAATGAGCAGTTCTTC. This translates into CASSFGLAGERGSYNEQFF. Full variable domain (remainder filled in from reference TRBV7-6 and TRBJ2-1): GAGVSQSPRYKVTKRGQDVALRCDPISGHVSLYWYRQALGQGPEFLTYFNYEAQQDKSGLPNDRFSAERPEGSISTLTIQRTEQRDSAMYRCASSFGLAGERGSYNEQFFGPGTRLTVL.

In this sample, this clone turned up once. The gene calls are TRBV19 and TRBJ1-6; D may be TRBD1 (6 bases). CDR1 and CDR2 (germline): LNHDA, SQIVND (reference sequence). Deletions cut 4 bases from V and 7 bases from J, with 17 bases between. The CDR3 has 16 amino acids. The CDR3: CASSNRQASSNSPLHF. CDR3 bases: TGTGCCAGTAGTAATCGACAGGCCAGCAGCAATTCACCCCTCCACTTT.

The chain uses TRBV28 and TRBJ2-7, with TRBD1 matching over 7 bases. Germline V lookup: CDR1 MDHEN, CDR2 SYDVKM. The CDR3 covers 14 residues. After removal of 5 bases from V and 7 bases from J, the junction contained 11 bases not matched to a gene. CDR3 DNA: TGTGCCAGCAGTACGACAGGGTTGAAGGAAGAGCAGTACTTC. It is translated as CASSTTGLKEEQYF.